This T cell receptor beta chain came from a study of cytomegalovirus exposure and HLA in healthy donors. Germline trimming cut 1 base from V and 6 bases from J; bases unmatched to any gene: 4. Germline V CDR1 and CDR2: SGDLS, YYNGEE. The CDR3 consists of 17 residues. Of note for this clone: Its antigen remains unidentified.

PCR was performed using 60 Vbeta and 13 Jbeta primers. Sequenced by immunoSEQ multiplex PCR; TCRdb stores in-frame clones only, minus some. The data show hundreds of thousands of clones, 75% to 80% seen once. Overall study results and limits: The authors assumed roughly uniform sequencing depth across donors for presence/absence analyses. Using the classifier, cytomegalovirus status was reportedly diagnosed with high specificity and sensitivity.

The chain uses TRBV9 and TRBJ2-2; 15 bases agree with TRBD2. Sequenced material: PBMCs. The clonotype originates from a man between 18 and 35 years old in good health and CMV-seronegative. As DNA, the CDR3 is TGTGCCAGCAGCGTACCCGGACTAGCGGGAGGGCCCGGGGAGCTGTTTTTT. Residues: CASSVPGLAGGPGELFF.